This is a list of T cell receptor beta chains from one sample in a study of persistence of HIV-infected CD4 T cells. These TCRs' antigens remain unknown. The table came from immunoSEQ multiplex PCR; TCRdb's copy has only in-frame clones and leaves some out. The sample lists 40,000 to 55,000 clones, about 90% occurring once. The sequencing here drew on CD4+ T cells sorted from PBMCs after approximately 20-hour stimulation, taken from a patient who received antiretroviral therapy. Receptors originate from an adult woman with HIV who was CMV-seropositive. The CDR3 runs from the conserved cysteine through the conserved F or W. The order of the fields is V gene, D gene, J gene, clone size, CDR3 protein, CDR3 DNA. A D gene is named only where the DNA matches it firmly. For some rows the clone size is stated as once, few or many, or as a class when expanded; others skip it.

V gene: TRBV28
D gene: .
J gene: TRBJ2-4
clone size: once
CDR3 protein: CASSPLLSKNIQYF
CDR3 DNA: TGTGCCAGCAGTCCCCTACTATCCAAAAACATTCAGTACTTC

V gene: TRBV3-1/TRBV3-2
D gene: .
J gene: TRBJ1-1
clone size: .
CDR3 protein: CASSLGTVNTEAFF
CDR3 DNA: TGTGCCAGCAGCCTCGGGACGGTGAACACTGAAGCTTTCTTT

V gene: TRBV28
D gene: TRBD1
J gene: TRBJ1-5
clone size: .
CDR3 protein: CASSFGTGYQPQHF
CDR3 DNA: TGTGCCAGCAGTTTTGGGACAGGGTACCAGCCCCAGCATTTT

V gene: TRBV19
D gene: .
J gene: TRBJ1-4
clone size: .
CDR3 protein: CASSLGQTTNEKLFF
CDR3 DNA: TGTGCCAGTAGTTTAGGACAGACAACTAATGAAAAACTGTTTTTT

V gene: TRBV12-3/TRBV12-4
D gene: .
J gene: TRBJ1-2
clone size: .
CDR3 protein: CASRGGANYGYTF
CDR3 DNA: TGTGCCAGCAGGGGGGGAGCTAACTATGGCTACACCTTC

V gene: TRBV6-1
D gene: TRBD1
J gene: TRBJ1-2
clone size: .
CDR3 protein: CASSEFGRGLGYTF
CDR3 DNA: TGTGCCAGCAGTGAGTTTGGCAGGGGGCTTGGCTACACCTTC

V gene: TRBV9
D gene: .
J gene: TRBJ1-4
clone size: .
CDR3 protein: CASSVTGHSNEKLFF
CDR3 DNA: TGTGCCAGCAGCGTAACGGGACACTCTAATGAAAAACTGTTTTTT

V gene: TRBV27
D gene: .
J gene: TRBJ1-6
clone size: .
CDR3 protein: CASSSFGQSSYNSPLHF
CDR3 DNA: TGTGCCAGCAGTTCATTTGGACAGAGCTCCTATAATTCACCCCTCCACTTT

V gene: TRBV7-3
D gene: TRBD1
J gene: TRBJ1-2
clone size: .
CDR3 protein: CASSPGTGGNYGYTF
CDR3 DNA: TGTGCCAGCAGTCCCGGGACAGGGGGTAACTATGGCTACACCTTC

V gene: TRBV29-1
D gene: TRBD1
J gene: TRBJ2-3
clone size: .
CDR3 protein: CSVEGGQSTDTQYF
CDR3 DNA: TGCAGCGTTGAAGGGGGACAGAGCACAGATACGCAGTATTTT

V gene: TRBV5-5
D gene: .
J gene: TRBJ1-2
clone size: .
CDR3 protein: CASSLSGQGHYGYTF
CDR3 DNA: TGTGCCAGCAGCTTGTCAGGGCAGGGCCACTATGGCTACACCTTC

V gene: TRBV2
D gene: .
J gene: TRBJ1-2
clone size: .
CDR3 protein: CAGPEWWWIDYGYTF
CDR3 DNA: TGTGCCGGACCAGAGTGGTGGTGGATCGACTATGGCTACACCTTC

V gene: TRBV5-6
D gene: TRBD1
J gene: TRBJ1-5
clone size: .
CDR3 protein: CASSGWGQGGYDQPQHF
CDR3 DNA: TGTGCCAGCAGCGGGTGGGGACAGGGGGGATACGATCAGCCCCAGCATTTT

V gene: TRBV6-6
D gene: TRBD1
J gene: TRBJ1-1
clone size: .
CDR3 protein: CASRTGTGGAGTEAFF
CDR3 DNA: TGTGCCAGCAGGACCGGGACAGGGGGCGCGGGCACTGAAGCTTTCTTT

V gene: TRBV7-7
D gene: .
J gene: TRBJ1-6
clone size: .
CDR3 protein: CASSLDGRLWSPLHF
CDR3 DNA: TGTGCCAGCAGCTTAGATGGCCGTTTGTGGTCACCCCTCCACTTT

V gene: TRBV7-2
D gene: TRBD2
J gene: TRBJ2-7
clone size: .
CDR3 protein: CASSSDSGTWNEQYF
CDR3 DNA: TGTGCCAGCAGTTCTGATAGCGGGACGTGGAACGAGCAGTACTTC

V gene: TRBV28
D gene: TRBD1
J gene: TRBJ1-1
clone size: .
CDR3 protein: CASSLGRGLAAFF
CDR3 DNA: TGTGCCAGCAGTTTAGGCAGGGGGCTTGCAGCTTTCTTT

V gene: TRBV2
D gene: TRBD2
J gene: TRBJ2-3
clone size: .
CDR3 protein: CASRKRLALQGDTQYF
CDR3 DNA: TGTGCCAGCAGGAAAAGACTAGCACTGCAAGGGGATACGCAGTATTTT

V gene: TRBV18
D gene: .
J gene: TRBJ2-5
clone size: .
CDR3 protein: CASSPPGPETQYF
CDR3 DNA: TGTGCCAGCTCACCACCAGGGCCGGAGACCCAGTACTTC

V gene: TRBV10-3
D gene: TRBD2
J gene: TRBJ2-7
clone size: .
CDR3 protein: CAIQRDYSSYEQYF
CDR3 DNA: TGTGCCATCCAGCGGGATTATAGCTCCTACGAGCAGTACTTC

V gene: TRBV27
D gene: .
J gene: TRBJ2-1
clone size: once
CDR3 protein: CASSSVGSYNEQFF
CDR3 DNA: TGTGCCAGCAGTTCGGTAGGCTCCTACAATGAGCAGTTCTTC

V gene: TRBV6-5
D gene: .
J gene: TRBJ1-6
clone size: .
CDR3 protein: CASRRPDSPLHF
CDR3 DNA: TGTGCCAGCAGGAGACCCGATTCACCCCTCCACTTT

V gene: TRBV2
D gene: .
J gene: TRBJ1-2
clone size: .
CDR3 protein: CASSTLTDNYGYTF
CDR3 DNA: TGTGCCAGCAGTACCCTGACAGATAACTATGGCTACACCTTC

V gene: TRBV13
D gene: .
J gene: TRBJ2-7
clone size: .
CDR3 protein: CASSFQYEQYF
CDR3 DNA: TGTGCCAGCAGTTTCCAGTACGAGCAGTACTTC

V gene: TRBV7-2
D gene: TRBD2
J gene: TRBJ2-5
clone size: .
CDR3 protein: CASSPQVAGGQETQYF
CDR3 DNA: TGTGCCAGCAGCCCCCAGGTAGCGGGGGGTCAGGAGACCCAGTACTTC

V gene: TRBV11-3
D gene: TRBD1
J gene: TRBJ2-7
clone size: few
CDR3 protein: CASSSWTGFIYEQYF
CDR3 DNA: TGTGCCAGCAGCTCATGGACAGGTTTCATTTACGAGCAGTACTTC

V gene: TRBV19
D gene: .
J gene: TRBJ2-1
clone size: .
CDR3 protein: CASSAARNEQFF
CDR3 DNA: TGTGCCAGTAGTGCGGCGAGGAATGAGCAGTTCTTC

V gene: TRBV6-6
D gene: .
J gene: TRBJ2-5
clone size: .
CDR3 protein: CASAGGVGETQYF
CDR3 DNA: TGTGCCAGCGCAGGAGGGGTGGGGGAGACCCAGTACTTC

V gene: TRBV6-5
D gene: .
J gene: TRBJ2-7
clone size: few
CDR3 protein: CASIRPGGGSEQYF
CDR3 DNA: TGTGCCAGCATCCGCCCCGGAGGGGGGAGCGAGCAGTACTTC

V gene: TRBV7-8
D gene: TRBD2
J gene: TRBJ2-1
clone size: .
CDR3 protein: CASSSGTSGGNEQFF
CDR3 DNA: TGTGCCAGCAGCTCCGGGACTAGCGGGGGGAATGAGCAGTTCTTC

V gene: TRBV5-4
D gene: TRBD1
J gene: TRBJ2-1
clone size: .
CDR3 protein: CASSWDRGNEQFF
CDR3 DNA: TGTGCCAGCAGCTGGGACAGGGGGAATGAGCAGTTCTTC

V gene: TRBV2
D gene: .
J gene: TRBJ2-5
clone size: .
CDR3 protein: CASGKEETQYF
CDR3 DNA: TGTGCCAGCGGGAAGGAGGAGACCCAGTACTTC

V gene: TRBV9
D gene: TRBD1
J gene: TRBJ2-7
clone size: .
CDR3 protein: CASSPPPGQGSYEQYF
CDR3 DNA: TGTGCCAGCAGCCCTCCGCCTGGACAGGGCTCCTACGAGCAGTACTTC

V gene: TRBV4-1
D gene: TRBD2
J gene: TRBJ2-7
clone size: once
CDR3 protein: CASSQVAAGGSYEQYF
CDR3 DNA: TGCGCCAGCAGCCAAGTAGCAGCGGGGGGCTCCTACGAGCAGTACTTC

V gene: TRBV29-1
D gene: .
J gene: TRBJ1-2
clone size: .
CDR3 protein: CSVAFGVDGYTF
CDR3 DNA: TGCAGCGTTGCTTTCGGGGTGGATGGCTACACCTTC

V gene: TRBV15
D gene: TRBD1
J gene: TRBJ1-2
clone size: .
CDR3 protein: CATSRDQGALYGYTF
CDR3 DNA: TGTGCCACCAGCAGAGATCAGGGGGCCCTCTATGGCTACACCTTC

V gene: TRBV19
D gene: .
J gene: TRBJ2-3
clone size: .
CDR3 protein: CASNSEEGRRTDTQYF
CDR3 DNA: TGTGCCAGTAATTCGGAGGAGGGTAGGAGAACAGATACGCAGTATTTT

V gene: TRBV7-8
D gene: .
J gene: TRBJ2-5
clone size: .
CDR3 protein: CASSSVGDLQETQYF
CDR3 DNA: TGTGCCAGCAGCTCAGTTGGGGACTTACAAGAGACCCAGTACTTC

V gene: TRBV7-2
D gene: TRBD1
J gene: TRBJ1-3
clone size: .
CDR3 protein: CASSSGTGNTIYF
CDR3 DNA: TGTGCCAGCAGCTCCGGGACAGGGAACACCATATATTTT

V gene: TRBV12-3/TRBV12-4
D gene: .
J gene: TRBJ2-7
clone size: .
CDR3 protein: CASSTGTIYEQYF
CDR3 DNA: TGTGCCAGCAGTACAGGGACTATCTACGAGCAGTACTTC

V gene: TRBV13
D gene: .
J gene: TRBJ2-3
clone size: .
CDR3 protein: CASSPRSDTQYF
CDR3 DNA: TGTGCCAGCAGCCCCCGATCAGATACGCAGTATTTT

V gene: TRBV7-6
D gene: .
J gene: TRBJ1-2
clone size: .
CDR3 protein: CASSLTGSDGYTF
CDR3 DNA: TGTGCCAGCAGCCTGACAGGTTCGGATGGCTACACCTTC

V gene: TRBV5-1
D gene: .
J gene: TRBJ2-2
clone size: .
CDR3 protein: CASSPDLIGGELFF
CDR3 DNA: TGCGCCAGCAGCCCGGACCTAATCGGCGGGGAGCTGTTTTTT

V gene: TRBV25-1
D gene: .
J gene: TRBJ2-3
clone size: once
CDR3 protein: CASRPPRAVGPDTQYF
CDR3 DNA: TGTGCCAGCCGACCCCCCCGGGCTGTCGGCCCAGATACGCAGTATTTT

V gene: TRBV5-1
D gene: .
J gene: TRBJ1-1
clone size: .
CDR3 protein: CASSLAELNTEAFF
CDR3 DNA: TGCGCCAGCAGCTTGGCAGAATTGAACACTGAAGCTTTCTTT

V gene: TRBV27
D gene: .
J gene: TRBJ1-2
clone size: once
CDR3 protein: CASRLSGEYGYTF
CDR3 DNA: TGTGCCAGCAGACTCTCGGGGGAGTATGGCTACACCTTC

V gene: TRBV2
D gene: .
J gene: TRBJ1-5
clone size: .
CDR3 protein: CASSKGVNQPQHF
CDR3 DNA: TGTGCCAGCAGTAAAGGGGTGAATCAGCCCCAGCATTTT

V gene: TRBV28
D gene: TRBD1
J gene: TRBJ2-1
clone size: .
CDR3 protein: CASSLSIQITGGKQNEQFF
CDR3 DNA: TGTGCCAGCAGTTTATCGATCCAAATTACAGGGGGGAAACAAAATGAGCAGTTCTTC

V gene: TRBV14
D gene: .
J gene: TRBJ1-2
clone size: .
CDR3 protein: CASSQDYYGYTF
CDR3 DNA: TGTGCCAGCAGCCAAGATTATTATGGCTACACCTTC

V gene: TRBV15
D gene: TRBD1
J gene: TRBJ2-1
clone size: .
CDR3 protein: CATSRDRGSYNEQFF
CDR3 DNA: TGTGCCACCAGCAGGGACAGGGGATCCTACAATGAGCAGTTCTTC

V gene: TRBV3-1/TRBV3-2
D gene: .
J gene: TRBJ1-2
clone size: .
CDR3 protein: CASSHSVEPNKGYTF
CDR3 DNA: TGTGCCAGCAGCCACAGTGTCGAGCCAAACAAAGGCTACACCTTC

V gene: TRBV5-6
D gene: .
J gene: TRBJ2-7
clone size: .
CDR3 protein: CASSLRPSYEQYF
CDR3 DNA: TGTGCCAGCAGCTTGCGTCCCTCCTACGAGCAGTACTTC

V gene: TRBV6-5
D gene: TRBD2
J gene: TRBJ2-7
clone size: once
CDR3 protein: CASRGLAGAYEQYF
CDR3 DNA: TGTGCCAGCAGGGGACTAGCGGGTGCCTACGAGCAGTACTTC

V gene: TRBV7-8
D gene: .
J gene: TRBJ1-1
clone size: .
CDR3 protein: CASSPRVGISAMNTEAFF
CDR3 DNA: TGTGCCAGCAGCCCCCGGGTGGGAATTTCGGCGATGAACACTGAAGCTTTCTTT

V gene: TRBV2
D gene: TRBD1
J gene: TRBJ2-2
clone size: .
CDR3 protein: CASTRQGGELFF
CDR3 DNA: TGTGCCAGCACTAGACAGGGTGGGGAGCTGTTTTTT

V gene: TRBV28
D gene: .
J gene: TRBJ1-2
clone size: .
CDR3 protein: CASRRSSNYGYTF
CDR3 DNA: TGTGCCAGCCGGCGGTCTTCTAACTATGGCTACACCTTC

V gene: TRBV21-1
D gene: .
J gene: TRBJ1-1
clone size: .
CDR3 protein: CAREQGWDTEAFF
CDR3 DNA: TGTGCCAGGGAACAGGGTTGGGACACTGAAGCTTTCTTT

V gene: TRBV6-4
D gene: TRBD1
J gene: TRBJ2-6
clone size: .
CDR3 protein: CASSDSGQAGANVLTF
CDR3 DNA: TGTGCCAGCAGTGACTCGGGACAGGCTGGGGCCAACGTCCTGACTTTC

V gene: TRBV16
D gene: .
J gene: TRBJ2-7
clone size: .
CDR3 protein: CASSHGNVGEQYF
CDR3 DNA: TGTGCCAGCAGCCACGGTAATGTAGGCGAGCAGTACTTC

V gene: TRBV7-3
D gene: .
J gene: TRBJ2-1
clone size: .
CDR3 protein: CASSSLQGNEQFF
CDR3 DNA: TGTGCCAGCAGCTCTTTACAGGGAAATGAGCAGTTCTTC